The next 16 T cell receptor beta chains were all read from a single sample in a study of early T cells in non-severe SARS-CoV-2 infection. TCRdb re-analysed the 5' RACE reads in MiXCR, keeping a single row per CDR3 protein. The data show 40,000 to 60,000 distinct CDR3 sequences, with 6.5% seen just once and 2.8% held by the top ten. The material sequenced was whole blood, taken at baseline. The receptors come from an adult who was a healthcare worker with PCR-confirmed SARS-CoV-2 infection or an uninfected control (not recorded which).

In its sample, this clonotype was seen a few times. The CDR3 sequence is CSVESYGYTF. CDR3 in DNA: TGCAGCGTTGAGTCCTATGGCTACACCTTC. J is TRBJ1-2 and V is TRBV29-1; D is ambiguous. Trimming took off 3 bases at V and 4 bases at J, with 3 bases between the two ends. Germline V gene lookup returns CDR1 SQVTM and CDR2 ANQGSEA. This CDR3 is 10 amino acids long.

By share, this clonotype counts as medium-sized. This sequence joins TRBV20-1 and TRBJ2-3; 8 bases match TRBD2. Losses at the gene ends were 2 bases for V and 6 bases for J; bases not matched to a gene: 10. CDR3 length: 15 amino acids. CDR1 DFQATT and CDR2 SNEGSKA come from the germline V gene (reference sequence). Written as DNA, the CDR3 is TGCAGTGCTAGACCTGCGGGGGGAGAGTCTGATACGCAGTATTTT. This codes for CSARPAGGESDTQYF.

The rearrangement uses TRBV14 and TRBJ1-3, with D perhaps matching TRBD1 (5 bases). This CDR3 region has 18 residues. CDR1 is SGHDN and CDR2 is FVKESK in the germline V gene. The ends were cut back, 4 bases at V and 0 bases at J, with 19 bases in the middle. The CDR3, as DNA: TGTGCCAGCAGCCCCGACGTACCGGGGGTCCACTCTGGAAACACCATATATTTT. Its translation: CASSPDVPGVHSGNTIYF.

This clonotype was recorded a few times. The chain has TRBV27 and TRBJ2-7; the D gene is possibly TRBD1 (6 bases). Germline loops: CDR1 MNHEY, CDR2 SMNVEV (reference sequence). V was pared by 4 bases and J by 0 bases, with 10 bases between. The CDR3 is 14 amino acids. The CDR3 sequence: CASSSGQYSYEQYF. The CDR3 nucleotides are TGTGCCAGCAGTTCCGGACAGTACTCCTACGAGCAGTACTTC.

This clonotype turned up a few times. The V call is TRBV7-2, the J call TRBJ1-2; D is undetermined. Looked up from germline, CDR1 is SGHTA and CDR2 is FQGNSA. The germline V and J ends were trimmed by 3 bases and 4 bases, with 12 bases remaining between them. This CDR3 has 14 residues. The CDR3 sequence: CASSFSGDTYGYTF. The CDR3 nucleotides are TGTGCCAGCAGCTTTTCGGGCGACACCTATGGCTACACCTTC.

This chain links TRBV7-6 with TRBJ1-5, with unresolved D. The CDR3 has 13 residues. Germline-derived CDR1 and CDR2 are SGHVS and FNYEAQ. V shed 0 bases and J shed 6 bases, with 6 bases lying between them. The DNA for the CDR3 is TGTGCCAGCAGCTTAGCGGGCGGTCAGCCCCAGCATTTT. It encodes CASSLAGGQPQHF. The whole variable domain, remainder taken from reference TRBV7-6 and TRBJ1-5, is GAGVSQSPRYKVTKRGQDVALRCDPISGHVSLYWYRQALGQGPEFLTYFNYEAQQDKSGLPNDRFSAERPEGSISTLTIQRTEQRDSAMYRCASSLAGGQPQHFGDGTRLSIL.

This clonotype came up many times. The rearrangement uses TRBV5-4 and TRBJ1-2; 7 positions agree with TRBD1. Germline V gene data show CDR1 as SGHNT and CDR2 as YYREEE (reference sequence). The CDR3 runs 15 residues. V gave up 4 bases and J gave up 4 bases; unmatched junction bases: 10. The CDR3 nucleotides are TGTGCCAGCAGCCCCCGGGACAGAGATACCTATGGCTACACCTTC. Its translation: CASSPRDRDTYGYTF.

This clonotype was observed at least ten times. The V call is TRBV29-1, the J call TRBJ1-1; D not resolved. Germline CDR1 reads SQVTM; CDR2 reads ANQGSEA. This CDR3 is built from 13 residues. Between the trimmed V and J ends, which lost 6 bases and 0 bases, there was a span of 11 bases. The CDR3 DNA is TGCAGCGTAGCGTCACAACTGAACACTGAAGCTTTCTTT. This encodes CSVASQLNTEAFF.

The sample holds many counts of this clonotype. The V and J genes are TRBV12-3 or TRBV12-4 and TRBJ2-3; 11 bases match TRBD2. The V gene end was trimmed by 6 bases and the J gene end by 6 bases; junction bases not matched to a gene: 14. The CDR3 covers 17 residues. As DNA, the CDR3 is TGTGCCAGCAGCCCTAGGAGACTAGCGGGACCTGGTGATACGCAGTATTTT. This encodes CASSPRRLAGPGDTQYF.

This clonotype was counted ten times or more. The gene calls are TRBV20-1 and TRBJ1-6; possibly TRBD1 for D (6 bases). V dropped 6 bases and J dropped 17 bases, with 17 bases sitting between them. The CDR3 totals 11 residues. The germline V gene has CDR1 DFQATT and CDR2 SNEGSKA (reference sequence). The CDR3 bases are TGCAGTGCAGGTTCGACAGGCCCGATCCACTTT. Encoded protein: CSAGSTGPIHF.

This chain joins TRBV5-1 and TRBJ1-1, with TRBD1 matching 7 bases. CDR1 is SGHRS, CDR2 YFSETQ, per germline. The J segment lost 3 bases and the V segment lost 4 bases, leaving 6 bases of the junction unmatched. The CDR3 has 14 amino acids. Here the CDR3 reads CASSVDRVYTEAFF. CDR3 in DNA: TGCGCCAGCAGCGTAGACAGGGTGTACACTGAAGCTTTCTTT.

This clonotype was observed a handful of times. One junction end disagrees with the germline gene, perhaps due to a read error. This chain links TRBV20-1 with TRBJ1-1; no clear D gene. The CDR3 is made up of 15 amino acids. Germline values: CDR1 DFQATT, CDR2 SNEGSKA (reference sequence). This chain's CDR3 is CSARGPSGLSTEAFF. The CDR3 DNA reads as TGCAGTGCCAGAGGCCCATCGGGGTTGAGCACTGAAGCTTTCTTT.

This clonotype turned up a few times. V gene TRBV29-1 combines with J gene TRBJ1-4, with no clear D. The CDR3 is 14 amino acids. CDR1 is SQVTM and CDR2 is ANQGSEA in the germline V gene. V was clipped by 1 base and J by 1 base, with 7 bases between them. CDR3: CSVEGVGTNEKLFF. The DNA for the CDR3 is TGCAGCGTTGAAGGGGTGGGAACTAATGAAAAACTGTTTTTT.

The chain couples TRBV7-9 to TRBJ1-2, with 8 bases lining up with TRBD1. Germline CDR1 SEHNR, CDR2 FQNEAQ (reference sequence). The V segment lost 0 bases and the J segment 6 bases; nucleotides outside the gene matches: 6. The CDR3 runs 15 residues. CDR3 DNA: TGTGCCAGCAGCTTAGCTATCCCAGGGGGCGATGGCTACACCTTC. It translates to CASSLAIPGGDGYTF. The full variable domain, its missing parts supplied by reference TRBV7-9 and TRBJ1-2, is DTGVSQNPRHKITKRGQNVTFRCDPISEHNRLYWYRQTLGQGPEFLTYFQNEAQLEKSRLLSDRFSAERPKGSFSTLEIQRTEQGDSAMYLCASSLAIPGGDGYTFGSGTRLTVV.

This clonotype was counted a few times. The V gene is TRBV15, the J gene TRBJ2-1; TRBD1 might be the D (7 bases). Deletions cut 0 bases from V and 5 bases from J, with 17 bases between. CDR3 length: 17 amino acids. Germline V CDR1 and CDR2: LNHNV, YYDKDF (reference sequence). The CDR3 DNA follows: TGTGCCACCAGCAGAGATCGAGGAGGGGGCAGGAACAATGAGCAGTTCTTC. It specifies CATSRDRGGGRNNEQFF.

This clonotype was detected many times. The rearrangement links TRBV12-3 or TRBV12-4 to TRBJ2-6, with 7 bases fitting TRBD1. The trim removed 0 bases at V and 0 bases at J, leaving 8 bases unmatched. The CDR3 spans 19 residues. CDR3 nucleotide sequence: TGTGCCAGCAGTTTAGCGACAGGGACAAACAACTCTGGGGCCAACGTCCTGACTTTC. Encoded protein: CASSLATGTNNSGANVLTF.